This TCR beta chain was identified during a study of beta chain features in type 1 diabetes. The study, taken as a whole, reports: Sequencing of cDNA might inflate the share of cells that strongly express TCR. More deletions and fewer insertions at VDJ junctions were found in patients with type 1 diabetes. Patients' naive, central memory and Treg TCRB repertoires seemed closer to one another than those of healthy donors.

CD45RO/CCR7/CD25/CD127/CD95/CD27 sorting isolated CD4+ naive, central memory, regulatory and stem cell-like memory cells. The whole isolated RNA underwent reverse transcription, so sequencing captured expressed TCRB transcripts. Repertoires were generated with immunoSEQ multiplex PCR, while TCRdb's copy carries only in-frame clones and drops some. The table records more than 300,000 clones, about 15% of them present only once. In its sample, this clone was seen a few times. Its antigen remains unidentified. Germline CDR1 is SGDLS and CDR2 is YYNGEE. This CDR3 has 13 residues. Trimming shortened V by 0 bases and J by 7 bases, and 10 bases separated the two germline ends.

The source material was naive CD4+ T cells from blood. The TCR comes from a woman aged 18-35 years in good health. This sequence joins TRBV9 and TRBJ1-1; D unclear. CDR3 sequence: CASSVVPTHEAFF. DNA of the CDR3: TGTGCCAGCAGCGTAGTCCCCACTCATGAAGCTTTCTTT.